These 31 T cell receptor beta chains came from one sample sequenced in a study of cytomegalovirus exposure and HLA in healthy donors. 13 Jbeta primers and 60 Vbeta primers were used for the PCR. The method was immunoSEQ multiplex PCR; TCRdb's version includes in-frame clones alone and lacks a portion of them. The sample lists about 86,000 clones, around four fifths occurring once. Sequencing was performed on PBMCs. These receptors originate from a male donor in good health and CMV-seropositive.

This chain connects TRBV25-1 to TRBJ1-4; TRBD1 is a possible D gene (5 bases). Trimming stripped 4 bases from V and 7 bases from J, with 16 bases between. Per germline, CDR1 MGHDK and CDR2 SYGVNS. The CDR3 spans 15 residues. The CDR3 here is CASSGGKGMFEKLFF. In nucleotides, the CDR3 is TGTGCCAGCAGTGGAGGAAAGGGGATGTTTGAAAAACTGTTTTTT.

The V call is TRBV7-2, the J call TRBJ2-3; the D gene is possibly TRBD2 (6 bases). This CDR3 has 14 amino acids. V was trimmed by 6 bases and J by 6 bases, leaving 16 bases between them. Germline-derived CDR1 and CDR2 are SGHTA and FQGNSA. CDR3 bases: TGTGCCAGCAGTGGAGGGTTGTTCTCGGATACGCAGTATTTT. The encoded protein is CASSGGLFSDTQYF. The variable domain in full, completed from reference TRBV7-2 and TRBJ2-3, reads GAGVSQSPSNKVTEKGKDVELRCDPISGHTALYWYRQSLGQGLEFLIYFQGNSAPDKSGLPSDRFSAERTGGSVSTLTIQRTQQEDSAVYLCASSGGLFSDTQYFGPGTRLTVL.

This chain joins TRBV7-9 and TRBJ2-3; D perhaps matches TRBD1 (6 bases). In germline, CDR1 is SEHNR, CDR2 FQNEAQ (reference sequence). There are 14 residues in the CDR3. V was cut by 5 bases and J by 3 bases, with 12 bases left in between. The CDR3 reads CASSPYRATDTQYF. The CDR3, as DNA: TGTGCCAGCAGCCCCTACAGGGCGACAGATACGCAGTATTTT.

This clone was seen a handful of times. The CDR3 region has the DNA TGTGCCAGCAGCCCGACTAGCATTGGGGAGCTGTTTTTT. This codes for CASSPTSIGELFF. This rearrangement joins TRBV6-4 to TRBJ2-2, with 7 bases identical to TRBD2. Germline V gene lookup returns CDR1 MRHNA and CDR2 SNTAGT. The CDR3 covers 13 residues. The trim removed 6 bases at V and 8 bases at J, leaving 6 bases unmatched.

This clone was seen only a few times. The chain recombines TRBV7-3 with TRBJ2-1; 11 bases match TRBD2. Looked up from germline, CDR1 is SGHTA and CDR2 is FQGTGA. CDR3 length equals 15 residues. The V segment lost 6 bases and the J segment 4 bases; nucleotides outside the gene matches: 5. The CDR3 region is CASSSGLAEYNEQFF. CDR3 nucleotide sequence: TGTGCCAGCAGTTCGGGACTAGCGGAATACAATGAGCAGTTCTTC.

The CDR3 reads CASSLEGTGVSTDTQYF. CDR3 nucleotides: TGCGCCAGCAGCTTGGAGGGGACAGGAGTTAGCACAGATACGCAGTATTTT. This rearrangement joins TRBV5-1 to TRBJ2-3; 8 bases are a match to TRBD1. CDR1 SGHRS and CDR2 YFSETQ come from the germline V gene. Trimming cost V 0 bases and J 0 bases; bases outside gene matches: 6. This CDR3 is 17 amino acids long.

This clone was recorded only once. The chain has TRBV5-1 and TRBJ2-5; TRBD2 is a possible D gene (6 bases). Trimming took 5 bases from V and 5 from J, leaving 16 bases between them. From germline, CDR1 is SGHRS and CDR2 YFSETQ. This CDR3 has 14 amino acids. The CDR3 region has the DNA TGCGCCAGCAGTCTATACGGGAGTCGGGAGACCCAGTACTTC. Protein product: CASSLYGSRETQYF.

The V and J genes are TRBV7-3 and TRBJ2-2; 9 positions agree with TRBD2. Germline CDR1 SGHTA, CDR2 FQGTGA. This CDR3 region has 16 residues. V dropped 5 bases and J dropped 6; count of bases not matched to a gene: 10. The DNA for the CDR3 is TGTGCCAGCAGCGATCCGTTAGCGGGAGTAGCCGGGGAGCTGTTTTTT. Residues: CASSDPLAGVAGELFF.

The gene calls are TRBV28 and TRBJ1-5; no definite D call. This CDR3 region has 16 residues. Germline assignment: CDR1 MDHEN and CDR2 SYDVKM. V was trimmed by 5 bases and J by 0 bases, leaving 14 bases between them. The CDR3 nucleotides read TGTGCCAGCAGTCTCGGCGGGCAGTATAGCAATCAGCCCCAGCATTTT. Amino acids: CASSLGGQYSNQPQHF.

The J gene is TRBJ1-1, the V gene TRBV28; TRBD1 matches at 8 bases. CDR1 and CDR2 from the germline V gene are MDHEN and SYDVKM. This CDR3 region has 14 residues. In DNA, the CDR3 is TGTGCTACTGGACAGGGAGGGTGGAACACTGAAGCTTTCTTT. The encoded protein is CATGQGGWNTEAFF.

This clone has a count of ten or more. This chain joins TRBV7-3 and TRBJ2-1; the D is unclear. CDR1 is SGHTA and CDR2 is FQGTGA in the germline V gene. The CDR3 sequence is 15 residues long. V was pared by 5 bases and J by 0 bases, with 11 bases between. The CDR3 DNA sequence: TGTGCCAGCAGCCAATTATTGAGCTCCTACAATGAGCAGTTCTTC. Amino acid sequence: CASSQLLSSYNEQFF.

The J gene is TRBJ2-7, the V gene TRBV19, with TRBD2 matching 9 bases. The CDR3 is 16 amino acids. The V gene's germline CDR1 is LNHDA and CDR2 SQIVND (reference sequence). V lost 5 bases to trimming and J lost 4 bases; unmatched junction nucleotides: 12. The CDR3 sequence is CASSFRQGLAGYEQYF. The CDR3 DNA follows: TGTGCCAGTAGTTTCAGACAGGGTCTAGCGGGATACGAGCAGTACTTC.

V gene TRBV7-8 combines with J gene TRBJ2-1; 8 bases are shared with TRBD1. Germline V gives CDR1 SGHVS, CDR2 FQNEAQ. This CDR3 is 15 amino acids long. V was clipped by 2 bases and J by 8 bases; unmatched bases: 8. The CDR3 loop is CASSLSLSGGHEQFF. In DNA, the CDR3 is TGTGCCAGCAGCTTAAGTTTATCAGGGGGCCATGAGCAGTTCTTC.

This rearrangement joins TRBV18 to TRBJ2-7, with D maybe TRBD1 (5 bases). The V end was cut by 2 bases, the J end by 5 bases, with 13 bases between. CDR1 is KGHSH, CDR2 LQKENI, per germline. This CDR3 contains 14 residues. CDR3 nucleotides: TGTGCCAGCTCACCAGAGACAGTCCCGCACGAGCAGTACTTC. This translates into CASSPETVPHEQYF.

The rearrangement links TRBV18 to TRBJ1-1; TRBD1 matches at 9 bases. This CDR3 contains 13 residues. Germline values: CDR1 KGHSH, CDR2 LQKENI. V lost 1 base to trimming and J lost 7 bases; unmatched junction nucleotides: 1. The CDR3 bases are TGTGCCAGCTCACCACGACAGGGGGGTGAAGCTTTCTTT. Translation: CASSPRQGGEAFF. Drawing the rest from reference TRBV18 and TRBJ1-1, the complete variable domain is NAGVMQNPRHLVRRRGQEARLRCSPMKGHSHVYWYRQLPEEGLKFMVYLQKENIIDESGMPKERFSAEFPKEGPSILRIQQVVRGDSAAYFCASSPRQGGEAFFGQGTRLTVV.

The chain recombines TRBV5-1 with TRBJ2-1; D may be TRBD1 (6 bases). This CDR3 spans 17 amino acids. V was pared by 5 bases and J by 0 bases, with 18 bases between. Germline V CDR1 and CDR2: SGHRS, YFSETQ. CDR3 DNA: TGCGCCAGCAGATACGCCCCGACAGGTAGCTCCTACAATGAGCAGTTCTTC. Translated, it gives CASRYAPTGSSYNEQFF.

The gene calls are TRBV7-2 and TRBJ2-3; 9 bases are shared with TRBD2. Germline V gives CDR1 SGHTA, CDR2 FQGNSA. The CDR3 consists of 15 residues. The trim removed 2 bases at V and 0 bases at J, leaving 0 bases unmatched. The CDR3 DNA is TGTGCCAGCAGCTTAACTAGCGGGAGCACAGATACGCAGTATTTT. This translates into CASSLTSGSTDTQYF.

The chain has TRBV27 and TRBJ1-6; D remains unclear. This CDR3 spans 15 amino acids. CDR1 and CDR2 (germline): MNHEY, SMNVEV (reference sequence). Between the trimmed V and J ends, which lost 7 bases and 5 bases, there was a span of 15 bases. The CDR3 DNA sequence: TGTGCCAGCACTAAAACGGGGTTTGATAATTCACCCCTCCACTTT. Protein sequence: CASTKTGFDNSPLHF.

This chain uses TRBV21-1 with TRBJ2-7; the D segment call TRBD2 is taken from the table without a DNA check. TRBV21-1 is a documented pseudogene. The CDR3 sequence is 13 residues long. CDR3 DNA sequence: TGTGCCAGCAGCACGAGGGCCTCGATCGAGCAGTACTTC. The encoded protein is CASSTRASIEQYF.

Of note for this clone: This specimen includes other DNA sequences encoding the same CDR3. This chain connects TRBV20-1 to TRBJ2-7; D perhaps matches TRBD2 (5 bases). Deletions cut 0 bases from V and 7 bases from J, with 7 bases between. Germline V gives CDR1 DFQATT, CDR2 SNEGSKA (reference sequence). This CDR3 is 11 amino acids long. The CDR3 region has the DNA TGCAGTGCTAGAGATAGGAGGGAGCAGTACTTC. Translating gives CSARDRREQYF.

This clone appeared once. The DNA for the CDR3 is TGCGCCAGCAGCTTGAGGACAGCATACAATGAGCAGTTCTTC. The encoded protein is CASSLRTAYNEQFF. The chain combines TRBV5-1 with TRBJ2-1; D is possibly TRBD1 (6 bases). CDR3 size: 14 residues. V was cut by 1 base and J by 4 bases, with 9 bases left in between. Germline CDR1 SGHRS, CDR2 YFSETQ.

V usage is TRBV2 and J usage is TRBJ2-3; TRBD2 is a possible D gene (5 bases). CDR3 length: 13 amino acids. Trimming removed 9 bases at V and 0 bases at J, with 10 bases between. The germline gives CDR1 SNHLY, CDR2 FYNNEI. CDR3 loop: CARGRTSTDTQYF. The DNA for the CDR3 is TGTGCCAGGGGAAGGACTAGCACAGATACGCAGTATTTT. The variable domain in full, completed from reference TRBV2 and TRBJ2-3, reads EPEVTQTPSHQVTQMGQEVILRCVPISNHLYFYWYRQILGQKVEFLVSFYNNEISEKSEIFDDQFSVERPDGSNFTLKIRSTKLEDSAMYFCARGRTSTDTQYFGPGTRLTVL.

CDR3 loop: CASSLAGVRTDTQYF. The CDR3 DNA is TGTGCCAGCAGTTTAGCGGGAGTTCGGACAGATACGCAGTATTTT. This chain uses TRBV27 with TRBJ2-3; 7 bases map to TRBD2. V was clipped by 2 bases and J by 3 bases; unmatched bases: 5. The CDR3 length is 15 residues. CDR1 is MNHEY, CDR2 SMNVEV, per germline (reference sequence).

This clone has just a few counts. In the same sample, other DNA sequences code for this CDR3. The chain couples TRBV27 to TRBJ2-1, with 10 bases lining up with TRBD1. The ends lost 2 bases at V and 6 bases at J; junction bases unmatched: 7. The CDR3 loop spans 16 amino acids. In germline, CDR1 is MNHEY, CDR2 SMNVEV (reference sequence). The DNA of the CDR3 is TGTGCCAGCAGTTTAACCGGACAGGGGGTATTCAATGAGCAGTTCTTC. It yields the protein CASSLTGQGVFNEQFF.

The J gene is TRBJ1-4, the V gene TRBV7-8; 9 bases agree with TRBD1. This CDR3 comprises 16 residues. Germline CDR1 SGHVS, CDR2 FQNEAQ. J lost 5 bases, V lost 4 bases, and 8 bases had no gene match. CDR3 residues: CASSSDTDRGNEKLFF. The CDR3 region has the DNA TGTGCCAGCAGCTCTGATACGGACAGGGGCAATGAAAAACTGTTTTTT.

The chain has TRBV15 and TRBJ1-1; D is uncertain. Trimming pared 8 bases from V and 5 bases from J, leaving 18 bases between. The CDR3 is 14 amino acids. CDR1 and CDR2 from the germline V gene are LNHNV and YYDKDF (reference sequence). CDR3 region: CATSSGEMRTEAFF. CDR3 coding DNA: TGTGCCACCTCTTCAGGCGAGATGCGTACTGAAGCTTTCTTT.

The chain links TRBV19 to TRBJ2-3, with 8 bases that match TRBD2. Germline V gene lookup returns CDR1 LNHDA and CDR2 SQIVND (reference sequence). The CDR3 extends over 16 amino acids. V was clipped by 5 bases and J by 3 bases; unmatched bases: 10. The DNA for the CDR3 is TGTGCCAGTAGTTCCGGGACTAGGCCTAGTACAGATACGCAGTATTTT. It specifies CASSSGTRPSTDTQYF.

This chain joins TRBV25-1 and TRBJ1-6; TRBD1 matches at 10 bases. Germline CDR1 is MGHDK and CDR2 is SYGVNS. V was pared by 4 bases and J by 7 bases, with 4 bases of the junction left unmatched. CDR3 length equals 15 residues. The CDR3 DNA reads TGTGCCAGCAGTGGCGACAGGGGGCTAAATTCACCCCTCCACTTT. Translation: CASSGDRGLNSPLHF.

V is TRBV19 and J is TRBJ1-2, with D maybe TRBD1 (5 bases). This CDR3 is built from 15 residues. Between the trimmed V and J ends, which lost 5 bases and 7 bases, there was a span of 20 bases. Germline loops: CDR1 LNHDA, CDR2 SQIVND (reference sequence). The CDR3 loop is CASSSRPREGSGYTF. As DNA, the CDR3 is TGTGCCAGTAGTTCACGGCCCAGGGAGGGCAGTGGCTACACCTTC.

V and J are TRBV28 and TRBJ1-1, with 7 bases fitting TRBD1. Germline values: CDR1 MDHEN, CDR2 SYDVKM. The CDR3 spans 14 residues. The V segment lost 7 bases and the J segment 6 bases; nucleotides outside the gene matches: 11. The CDR3 here is CASNRQGEISEAFF. CDR3 in DNA: TGTGCCAGCAACAGACAGGGCGAGATTTCTGAAGCTTTCTTT.

This chain joins TRBV4-2 and TRBJ2-5; 9 positions match TRBD2. Germline V CDR1 and CDR2: LGHNA, YNFKEQ. The length of the CDR3 is 17 residues. The trim removed 1 base at V and 7 bases at J, leaving 13 bases unmatched. DNA of the CDR3: TGTGCCAGCAGCCAAGGGGGGCGGCTTAGCGGGAGAGGGACCCAGTACTTC. Its protein product is CASSQGGRLSGRGTQYF.